The rows below give T cell receptor beta chains drawn from one sample of a study of T cells in Graves' hyperthyroidism and ophthalmopathy. Via MiXCR, TCRdb re-called the multiplex PCR reads, giving one row per CDR3 protein. The sample has about 840,000 distinct CDR3 sequences, about two fifths seen once; the top ten hold about 9%. The sequencing input was blood. Receptors were obtained from a man between 18 and 35 years old with Graves' hyperthyroidism. Both conserved end residues are part of each CDR3. Fields, in order: CDR3 length, clone size, D gene, V gene, J gene, CDR3 DNA, CDR3 protein. D genes are given only for firm matches. Rows may omit the clone size; those that give it use once, few, many or a size class.

len: 12; abundance: many; d_gene: -; v_gene: TRBV2; j_gene: TRBJ1-3; CDR3nt: TGTGCCAGCATCGGGGGTAGTAACACCATATATTTT; CDR3aa: CASIGGSNTIYF
len: 15; abundance: -; d_gene: TRBD2; v_gene: TRBV7-8; j_gene: TRBJ2-7; CDR3nt: TGTGCCAGCAGCTTAGCGGGAGGGTTGGCCTACGAGCAGTACTTC; CDR3aa: CASSLAGGLAYEQYF
len: 16; abundance: few; d_gene: -; v_gene: TRBV5-1; j_gene: TRBJ1-4; CDR3nt: TGTGCCAGCAGCCCCACGATAGAAGAAAGTTCTGAAAAACTGTTTTTT; CDR3aa: CASSPTIEESSEKLFF
len: 12; abundance: few; d_gene: -; v_gene: TRBV20-1; j_gene: TRBJ2-5; CDR3nt: TGCAGTGCTAGGTGGAGTACTGAGACCCAGTACTTC; CDR3aa: CSARWSTETQYF
len: 13; abundance: many; d_gene: -; v_gene: TRBV29-1; j_gene: TRBJ2-2; CDR3nt: TGCAGCGGAGGCAACCAAAACACCGGGGAGCTGTTTTTT; CDR3aa: CSGGNQNTGELFF
len: 15; abundance: once; d_gene: TRBD1; v_gene: TRBV5-1; j_gene: TRBJ1-6; CDR3nt: TGCGCCAGCAGCTTGACAGGGGCGGCTAATTCACCCCTCCACTTT; CDR3aa: CASSLTGAANSPLHF
len: 16; abundance: -; d_gene: TRBD2; v_gene: TRBV7-3; j_gene: TRBJ2-7; CDR3nt: TGCGCCAGCAGCCTTAGACTAGCGGGGAGGGGATACGAGCAGTACTTC; CDR3aa: CASSLRLAGRGYEQYF
len: 15; abundance: -; d_gene: -; v_gene: TRBV7-9; j_gene: TRBJ2-2; CDR3nt: TGTGCCAGCAGCTTGGAGGGGGGGTTCACCGGGGAGCTGTTTTTT; CDR3aa: CASSLEGGFTGELFF
len: 15; abundance: once; d_gene: -; v_gene: TRBV7-2; j_gene: TRBJ1-3; CDR3nt: TGTGCCAGCAGCTTCGCGGGGTTCTCTGGAAACACCATATATTTT; CDR3aa: CASSFAGFSGNTIYF
len: 15; abundance: -; d_gene: TRBD2; v_gene: TRBV5-1; j_gene: TRBJ2-5; CDR3nt: TGCGCCAGCAGCGGATTCGGGACTATACAAGAGACCCAGTACTTC; CDR3aa: CASSGFGTIQETQYF
len: 13; abundance: few; d_gene: -; v_gene: TRBV6-5; j_gene: TRBJ1-5; CDR3nt: TGTGCCAGCAGTACCGCCCCTTATCAGCCCCAGCATTTT; CDR3aa: CASSTAPYQPQHF
len: 16; abundance: -; d_gene: TRBD1; v_gene: TRBV7-8; j_gene: TRBJ1-1; CDR3nt: TGTGCCAGCAGTCCGGACCGGACAGGGTGGAACACTGAAGCTTTCTTT; CDR3aa: CASSPDRTGWNTEAFF
len: 13; abundance: -; d_gene: -; v_gene: TRBV12-3/TRBV12-4; j_gene: TRBJ2-2; CDR3nt: TGTGCCAGCACCCAGTTCGCGGCCGGGGAGCTGTTTTTT; CDR3aa: CASTQFAAGELFF
len: 14; abundance: -; d_gene: TRBD2; v_gene: TRBV5-6; j_gene: TRBJ2-7; CDR3nt: TGTGCCAGCAGCGGAATAGCGGGACTCTACGAGCAGTACTTC; CDR3aa: CASSGIAGLYEQYF
len: 13; abundance: many; d_gene: -; v_gene: TRBV20-1; j_gene: TRBJ1-5; CDR3nt: TGCAGTGCCAAACACGGTGGGAATCAGCCCCAGCATTTT; CDR3aa: CSAKHGGNQPQHF
len: 12; abundance: once; d_gene: -; v_gene: TRBV29-1; j_gene: TRBJ1-2; CDR3nt: TGCAGCGTTGAATCTTGGCGGTCTGGAAACACCTTC; CDR3aa: CSVESWRSGNTF
len: 13; abundance: -; d_gene: TRBD2; v_gene: TRBV6-5; j_gene: TRBJ2-7; CDR3nt: TGTGCCATATGGACTAGCGGGAACTACGAGCAGTACTTC; CDR3aa: CAIWTSGNYEQYF
len: 14; abundance: -; d_gene: -; v_gene: TRBV5-1; j_gene: TRBJ2-5; CDR3nt: TGCGCCAGCAGCTTGTCGGCCGGGGCGGGGACCCAGTACTTC; CDR3aa: CASSLSAGAGTQYF